Shown below are 2 T cell receptor beta chains from a single sample sequenced in a study of T cells in Graves' hyperthyroidism and ophthalmopathy. The TCR beta CDR3 regions underwent amplification using RNA transcripts as the source. Carried out on the TCR CDR3, a first-round RT-PCR used the HTBI primer set. One entry per CDR3 protein, called by TCRdb with MiXCR from the multiplex PCR reads. The sample lists hundreds of thousands of distinct CDR3 sequences; approximately 14% were seen once. The specimen was blood. The receptors were gathered from a woman aged 25 to 45 with Graves' hyperthyroidism that later progressed to Graves' ophthalmopathy.

This chain uses TRBV6-2 or TRBV6-3 with TRBJ2-1; the match to TRBD2 covers 7 bases. Germline V lookup: CDR1 MNHEY, CDR2 SVGEGT. Trimming removed 4 bases from V and 11 bases from J; junction bases left unmatched: 5. The CDR3 runs 12 residues. The CDR3 DNA reads as TGTGCCAGCAGTTCCGAGCGGGGAAAGCAGTTCTTC. This gives the protein CASSSERGKQFF.

This clonotype has at least ten counts. The gene calls are TRBV7-2 and TRBJ2-1; D is perhaps TRBD1 (5 bases). V was cut by 1 base and J by 5 bases, with 12 bases left in between. Germline V gene data show CDR1 as SGHTA and CDR2 as FQGNSA. This CDR3 has 15 residues. The CDR3 DNA reads as TGTGCCAGCAGCTTAGTTAGCCTCAGGGACAATGAGCAGTTCTTC. Its translation: CASSLVSLRDNEQFF.